This section outlines one T cell receptor beta chain sequence together with its context. Its antigen is unknown. No base qualities exist here, and no much larger clone lies one base off it. To separate naive from memory CD4+ T cells, cryopreserved PBMCs first underwent CD4 enrichment and then EasySep naive CD4+ T cell enrichment. Sorted naive or memory CD4+ T cells (more than 85,000) were cultured 1:1 with T cell-depleted PBMCs and CEF peptides for about ten days. In general, triplicate replicate wells were used for every peptide culture condition. Ficoll-Paque PLUS gradient centrifugation was used to isolate PBMCs from leukapheresis product or whole blood. The PBMCs went either fresh into the expansion assay or into cryopreservation at -140 degrees C. The QIAamp Micro DNA Kit was used to extract genomic DNA from the CD4+ T cells. This entry is derived from a study of CD4 T cells in relation to SARS-CoV-2 and coronaviruses (dated by TCRdb to about 2021). About the study as a whole: In the ViraFEST assay, PBMCs were grown with antigen for around ten days, and TCR beta CDR3s were then sequenced to identify antigen-specific clonal expansions. The Adaptive Biotechnologies TCR-sequencing kit was used to sequence samples from three pre-COVID donors and the naive versus memory experiments, whereas other data were Illumina-based. Across all 12 patients in the full convalescent cohort, ages ranged from about 21 to 75 years, with a median of 38. Shared crossreactive spike epitopes were mapped to their HLA restriction using patient-derived lymphoblastoid cell lines. At the level of individual TCR clonotypes, the study measured memory CD4+ T cell crossreactivity between SARS-CoV-2 spike protein and common cold coronavirus spike proteins. Of the approximately twelve convalescent patients, 8 were male and 4 were female, and two of the subjects were Hispanic. Expansion assays from other donors in the study were sequenced with a different, Illumina-based TCR-beta assay.

CEF-cultured naive and memory CD4+ T cell DNA received survey-level immunoSEQ TCR-beta sequencing. In the authors' own workflow: During preprocessing, nonproductive sequences were discarded, as were any CDR3s that did not begin with C, did not end with F or W, or were shorter than 7 amino acids. The MANAFEST web app was used to call antigen-specific clonotypes on the basis of expansion compared with the reference and with other culture wells. To be counted as positive, a clone had to show significant expansion compared with the reference culture, at an FDR below 0.05, in 2 of 3 replicate wells. A further requirement for positive clones was significant expansion compared with all other tandem wells, along with an odds ratio above 5. Cultured and uncultured naive and memory CD4+ repertoires were searched for previously identified spike- and CEF-reactive CDR3s. CDR3 homology was quantified as pairwise Levenshtein distance, calculated with the stringdist R package after three terminal residues were trimmed from each end. What TCRdb holds here is the immuneACCESS table cut down to in-frame rearrangements. Part of the clones is not present; checked against another copy, under half of the missing clones reflect an unresolved V gene, and the others are unexplained. V and J calls and clone size are those listed in that table; D and trimming were worked out from the DNA. The sample table holds over 35,000 clones, of which roughly 80% were seen once. The ten largest clonotypes hold just over 20% of the sample.

Broader findings and caveats from the paper: In roughly 70% of donors, memory CD4+ clonotypes turned up that crossrecognized SARS-CoV-2 and at least one common cold coronavirus spike. The study was constrained by small numbers of patients and of tested TCRs. Compared with monoreactive clones, crossreactive clones had significantly weaker SARS-CoV-2-driven expansion, a result consistent with antigenic imprinting. Because the crossreactivity analysis focused on spike protein, crossreactivity against other viral proteins was not assessed. Pre-pandemic and post-infection samples were not both contributed by any donor, so tracing of the source of pre-existing responses was limited. Naive versus memory sequencing indicated the assay detects memory recall responses rather than primary responses primed during culture.

The sequence was collected from an adult with COVID-19. The material sequenced was memory CD4+ T cells from PBMCs, cultured in vitro. Interpreted using the paper, the cell subset or site label stands for: memory (non-naive) CD4+ T cells.

At the DNA level, the sequence is TGTGCCAGCAGTTTATGGGGGGATAGCAATCAGCCCCAGCATTTT. It encodes CASSLWGDSNQPQHF. The sequence links TRBV28 to TRBJ1-5; a tentative D match to TRBD1 spans 5 bases. For CDR1 and CDR2, the germline V gene lists MDHEN and SYDVKM. The CDR3 holds 15 amino acids from the cysteine to the phenylalanine. CDR3 DNA only is kept here, 45 bases in frame from base 1. V gives up 0 bases and J gives up 0 bases, and the segment between their germline ends measures 6 bases.